A single sample gave rise to the 30 T cell receptor beta chains below, sequenced in a study of T cells after yellow fever vaccination. MiXCR, applied by TCRdb to the 5' RACE reads, yields one record per CDR3 protein. The sample yields hundreds of thousands of distinct CDR3 sequences, approximately 12% seen once. Material: CD4+ T cells sorted from PBMCs, obtained 15 days after the yellow fever booster vaccination. The receptors originated from a man younger than 35 who received the YFV17D yellow fever vaccine.

The chain combines TRBV5-5 with TRBJ1-5; D ambiguous. The CDR3 consists of 17 residues. The V end was cut by 1 base, the J end by 0 bases, with 14 bases between. Germline CDR1 and CDR2: SGHKS and YYEKEE (reference sequence). CDR3 DNA sequence: TGTGCCAGCAGCTTGAAGGGAAGGTGGATTAGCAATCAGCCCCAGCATTTT. Protein sequence: CASSLKGRWISNQPQHF. Based on the CDR3 plus reference TRBV5-5 and TRBJ1-5, the full variable domain is DAGVTQSPTHLIKTRGQQVTLRCSPISGHKSVSWYQQVLGQGPQFIFQYYEKEERGRGNFPDRFSARQFPNYSSELNVNALLLGDSALYLCASSLKGRWISNQPQHFGDGTRLSIL.

The table lists this clonotype with a few counts. The genes are TRBV7-9 and TRBJ1-4; TRBD1 matches 9 bases. Germline values: CDR1 SEHNR, CDR2 FQNEAQ (reference sequence). CDR3 size: 14 residues. The V gene end was trimmed by 5 bases and the J gene end by 12 bases; junction bases not matched to a gene: 10. DNA of the CDR3: TGTGCCAGCAGCCCCGGGACAGGGATTGGGGAACTGTTTTTT. This codes for CASSPGTGIGELFF. The variable domain in full, with the rest retrieved from reference TRBV7-9 and TRBJ1-4, is DTGVSQNPRHKITKRGQNVTFRCDPISEHNRLYWYRQTLGQGPEFLTYFQNEAQLEKSRLLSDRFSAERPKGSFSTLEIQRTEQGDSAMYLCASSPGTGIGELFFGSGTQLSVL.

The J gene is TRBJ2-3, the V gene TRBV5-4; 7 bases map to TRBD1. Trimming removed 3 bases from V and 0 bases from J; junction bases left unmatched: 7. Germline values: CDR1 SGHNT, CDR2 YYREEE (reference sequence). The CDR3 has 16 amino acids. The chain's CDR3 is CASSSKSGQSTDTQYF. The DNA for the CDR3 is TGTGCCAGCAGCTCAAAATCGGGACAGAGCACAGATACGCAGTATTTT.

The sample holds many counts of this clonotype. The CDR3 nucleotides read TGCGCCAGCAGCCAAGACGGGTCAGGCAATCAGCCCCAGCATTTT. Amino acid sequence: CASSQDGSGNQPQHF. The chain couples TRBV4-3 to TRBJ1-5; D is ambiguous. Germline V gives CDR1 LGHNA, CDR2 YSLEER. Trimming stripped 0 bases from V and 2 bases from J, with 8 bases between. The CDR3 is 15 amino acids.

This clonotype was counted only a few times. J is TRBJ2-5 and V is TRBV10-3; D not resolved. Germline V gene sequence: CDR1 ENHRY, CDR2 SYGVKD. V was shortened by 4 bases and J by 0 bases, with 12 bases between the two germline ends. The CDR3 runs to 15 residues. The chain's CDR3 is CAISAVAAYQETQYF. CDR3 nucleotides: TGTGCCATCAGTGCCGTCGCAGCTTACCAAGAGACCCAGTACTTC.

The chain is built from TRBV9 and TRBJ2-2, with TRBD2 identical over 7 bases. CDR1 SGDLS and CDR2 YYNGEE come from the germline V gene. The CDR3 loop spans 17 amino acids. The V gene end was trimmed by 4 bases and the J gene end by 0 bases; junction bases not matched to a gene: 9. CDR3 sequence (DNA): TGTGCCAGCAGCCCGACCGGGGCGGGGGCGAACACCGGGGAGCTGTTTTTT. Translation: CASSPTGAGANTGELFF.

The table lists this clonotype with many counts. The genes are TRBV4-2 and TRBJ2-7; D might be TRBD1 (6 bases). CDR3 length: 16 amino acids. Trimming cost V 0 bases and J 0 bases, with 12 bases left between them. CDR1 is LGHNA and CDR2 is YNFKEQ in the germline V gene. In DNA form, the CDR3 reads TGTGCCAGCAGCCAAGATATCAGGGGATCCTCCTACGAGCAGTACTTC. Amino acid sequence: CASSQDIRGSSYEQYF.

The chain links TRBV20-1 to TRBJ1-2, with D tentatively TRBD1 (6 bases). The V gene's germline CDR1 is DFQATT and CDR2 SNEGSKA (reference sequence). The V gene lost 1 base and the J gene lost 6 bases, with 21 bases spanning the gap. The CDR3 sequence is 16 residues long. The CDR3 DNA reads TGCAGTGCTAGAGGGTCCGGGCGGGACATGAAGAATGGCTACACCTTC. This translates into CSARGSGRDMKNGYTF.

The CDR3, as DNA: TGTGCCACAACCGGGACAGGGCGACATACGCAGTATTTT. This translates into CATTGTGRHTQYF. The rearrangement joins TRBV6-2 or TRBV6-3 to TRBJ2-3; 9 bases are a match to TRBD1. Trimming at V came to 10 bases and at J to 7 bases, leaving 9 bases not matched to a gene. This CDR3 contains 13 residues. CDR1 and CDR2 from the germline V gene are MNHEY and SVGEGT.

The chain employs TRBV28 and TRBJ1-5, with D maybe TRBD1 (6 bases). This CDR3 has 14 amino acids. Trimming took 5 bases from V and 6 from J, leaving 14 bases between them. The V gene's germline CDR1 is MDHEN and CDR2 SYDVKM. The CDR3 region is CASSPTGPRQPQHF. In DNA, the CDR3 is TGTGCCAGCAGTCCCACAGGGCCTCGTCAGCCCCAGCATTTT.

The chain carries TRBV7-8 and TRBJ1-2; the D gene is possibly TRBD1 (5 bases). Germline V gives CDR1 SGHVS, CDR2 FQNEAQ. V lost 5 bases to trimming and J lost 0 bases, with 10 bases between them. CDR3 length equals 14 residues. The CDR3 region has the DNA TGTGCCAGCAGCCCGACAGTCTCTAACTATGGCTACACCTTC. Translated: CASSPTVSNYGYTF.

This clonotype was counted between two and nine times. CDR3 sequence: CASRAQGASNQPQHF. The DNA of the CDR3 is TGTGCCAGCAGAGCACAGGGGGCTAGCAATCAGCCCCAGCATTTT. J is TRBJ1-5 and V is TRBV2, with 9 bases fitting TRBD1. The CDR3 runs 15 residues. Germline V lookup: CDR1 SNHLY, CDR2 FYNNEI. The J segment lost 0 bases and the V segment lost 6 bases, leaving 3 bases of the junction unmatched. Full variable domain (rest looked up from reference TRBV2 and TRBJ1-5): EPEVTQTPSHQVTQMGQEVILRCVPISNHLYFYWYRQILGQKVEFLVSFYNNEISEKSEIFDDQFSVERPDGSNFTLKIRSTKLEDSAMYFCASRAQGASNQPQHFGDGTRLSIL.

V and J are TRBV5-4 and TRBJ1-4; D gene uncertain. In germline, CDR1 is SGHNT, CDR2 YYREEE (reference sequence). The CDR3 runs to 13 residues. Trimming shortened V by 4 bases and J by 4 bases, and 8 bases separated the two germline ends. The CDR3 sequence: CASSTEFNEKLFF. The CDR3 region has the DNA TGTGCCAGCAGCACCGAATTTAATGAAAAACTGTTTTTT.

This clonotype was seen a handful of times. J is TRBJ2-3 and V is TRBV15; TRBD2 aligns across 10 bases. Germline V gene data show CDR1 as LNHNV and CDR2 as YYDKDF (reference sequence). J gave up 5 bases and V 2 bases, and 4 bases lay outside the gene matches. The length of the CDR3 is 15 residues. The CDR3, as DNA: TGTGCCACCAGCAGATCCGGGACTAGCGAAGATACGCAGTATTTT. Translation: CATSRSGTSEDTQYF. The entire variable domain, with the rest obtained from reference TRBV15 and TRBJ2-3, is as follows: DAMVIQNPRYQVTQFGKPVTLSCSQTLNHNVMYWYQQKSSQAPKLLFHYYDKDFNNEADTPDNFQSRRPNTSFCFLDIRSPGLGDTAMYLCATSRSGTSEDTQYFGPGTRLTVL.

The rearrangement links TRBV6-5 to TRBJ1-4; no firm D call. CDR1 and CDR2 from the germline V gene are MNHEY and SVGAGI. V was clipped by 0 bases and J by 5 bases, with 4 bases between them. The CDR3 consists of 13 residues. The CDR3 bases are TGTGCCAGCAGTTACTCGGGGAATGAAAAACTGTTTTTT. Protein product: CASSYSGNEKLFF.

This sequence joins TRBV12-3 or TRBV12-4 and TRBJ2-6; a weak D match, TRBD1 (5 bases). The V end was cut by 3 bases, the J end by 0 bases, with 6 bases between. The CDR3 extends over 15 amino acids. Written as DNA, the CDR3 is TGTGCCAGCAGTTTCGACAGCTCTGGGGCCAACGTCCTGACTTTC. Encoded protein: CASSFDSSGANVLTF.

V and J are TRBV29-1 and TRBJ1-3; D perhaps matches TRBD1 (5 bases). Trimming shortened V by 4 bases and J by 0 bases, and 10 bases separated the two germline ends. Germline lookup yields CDR1 SQVTM and CDR2 ANQGSEA. The CDR3 covers 14 residues. The DNA of the CDR3 is TGCAGCGTTGTCCAGGGAGTCTCTGGAAACACCATATATTTT. As protein: CSVVQGVSGNTIYF. Drawing the rest from reference TRBV29-1 and TRBJ1-3, the complete variable domain is SAVISQKPSRDICQRGTSLTIQCQVDSQVTMMFWYRQQPGQSLTLIATANQGSEATYESGFVIDKFPISRPNLTFSTLTVSNMSPEDSSIYLCSVVQGVSGNTIYFGEGSWLTVV.

The V call is TRBV23-1, the J call TRBJ2-2, with D possibly matching TRBD1 (7 bases). TRBV23-1 is recorded as an ORF, its role being uncertain. V lost 4 bases and J lost 7, with 13 bases in between. The CDR3 length is 14 residues. The CDR3 nucleotides are TGCGCCAGCAGTCGATTCCAGGGGGGCGGGGAGCTGTTTTTT. Residues: CASSRFQGGGELFF.

This chain uses TRBV6-2 or TRBV6-3 with TRBJ1-1, with a tentative D call TRBD1 (6 bases). V gave up 10 bases and J gave up 1 base, with 13 bases separating them. CDR1 MNHEY and CDR2 SVGEGT come from the germline V gene. This CDR3 comprises 13 residues. The CDR3 DNA reads TGTGCCACCCGAAGACAGGCGAACACTGAAGCTTTCTTT. This gives the protein CATRRQANTEAFF.

The V call is TRBV9, the J call TRBJ1-6; the D is unclear. V was cut by 0 bases and J by 8 bases, with 12 bases left in between. The CDR3 has 15 amino acids. Germline V gene sequence: CDR1 SGDLS, CDR2 YYNGEE. CDR3 nucleotide sequence: TGTGCCAGCAGCGTAGCAGGAGAGCGGTATTCACCCCTCCACTTT. Translated: CASSVAGERYSPLHF.

The chain has TRBV6-1 and TRBJ1-4; possibly TRBD1 for D (6 bases). The CDR3 has 15 residues. Per germline, CDR1 MNHNS and CDR2 SASEGT. Deletions cut 6 bases from V and 11 bases from J, with 22 bases between. CDR3 DNA sequence: TGTGCCAGCAGCCCTTCGGGGGGCCCCGCGGATAAACTGTTTTTT. Translation gives CASSPSGGPADKLFF.

This sequence joins TRBV5-1 and TRBJ2-7, with no clear D. The V end was cut by 1 base, the J end by 4 bases, with 9 bases between. Germline values: CDR1 SGHRS, CDR2 YFSETQ. This CDR3 spans 13 amino acids. CDR3 loop: CASSLIGEYEQYF. CDR3 DNA sequence: TGCGCCAGCAGCTTGATAGGTGAATACGAGCAGTACTTC.

There are a few counts of this clonotype. This rearrangement joins TRBV3-1 to TRBJ1-2; no clear D. Germline CDR1 and CDR2: LGHDT and YNNKEL (reference sequence). V was trimmed by 4 bases and J by 3 bases, leaving 9 bases between them. The length of the CDR3 is 13 residues. The DNA for the CDR3 is TGTGCCAGCAGCCGACACTCGGACTATGGCTACACCTTC. Translation: CASSRHSDYGYTF.

This chain connects TRBV11-2 to TRBJ2-3; no clear D. This CDR3 is built from 14 residues. V lost 5 bases and J 1 base, leaving 10 bases between the germline ends. Germline V gene sequence: CDR1 SGHAT, CDR2 FQNNGV. CDR3 coding DNA: TGTGCCAGCAGCCTCAGGTTGGGCACAGATACGCAGTATTTT. This sequence encodes CASSLRLGTDTQYF.

This clonotype was seen only once. This sequence joins TRBV5-1 and TRBJ1-2; 7 bases are a match to TRBD1. V trimming: 7 bases; J trimming: 2 bases; junction bases outside the gene matches: 11. This CDR3 has 15 residues. Looked up from germline, CDR1 is SGHRS and CDR2 is YFSETQ. In DNA, the CDR3 is TGCGCCAGCCACCGGGGCGCGACAGGGAACTATGGCTACACCTTC. As protein: CASHRGATGNYGYTF. Drawing the rest from reference TRBV5-1 and TRBJ1-2, the complete variable domain is KAGVTQTPRYLIKTRGQQVTLSCSPISGHRSVSWYQQTPGQGLQFLFEYFSETQRNKGNFPGRFSGRQFSNSRSEMNVSTLELGDSALYLCASHRGATGNYGYTFGSGTRLTVV.

In the case of this clonotype: One base away lies a much larger clone, so this may be a sequencing read error. V gene TRBV20-1 combines with J gene TRBJ2-4, with 8 bases identical to TRBD2. CDR1 is DFQATT, CDR2 SNEGSKA, per germline (reference sequence). This CDR3 has 14 residues. The V segment lost 6 bases and the J segment 4 bases; nucleotides outside the gene matches: 8. The CDR3, as DNA: TGCAGTGCCCCGGGGGGGTCCGTAAAAAACATTCAGTACTTC. The encoded protein is CSAPGGSVKNIQYF.

This sequence joins TRBV3-1 and TRBJ2-7; maybe TRBD2 (7 bases). V was cut by 8 bases and J by 4 bases, with 18 bases left in between. The CDR3 consists of 14 residues. The V gene's germline CDR1 is LGHDT and CDR2 YNNKEL (reference sequence). DNA for the CDR3: TGTGCCAGCCAGGGGACTATCTCACCGTACGAGCAGTACTTC. Encoded protein: CASQGTISPYEQYF.

This clonotype was found many times. Here the CDR3 DNA reads TGTGCCAGCACCTTAGGGGAGTTTTATTCACCCCTCCACTTT. It yields the protein CASTLGEFYSPLHF. V gene TRBV2 combines with J gene TRBJ1-6; TRBD1 is a possible D gene (5 bases). The CDR3 runs to 14 residues. V was shortened by 7 bases and J by 8 bases, with 15 bases between the two germline ends. Germline assignment: CDR1 SNHLY and CDR2 FYNNEI.

This clonotype was recorded at least ten times. The chain joins TRBV11-2 to TRBJ2-2; a weak D match, TRBD1 (5 bases). Germline CDR1 reads SGHAT; CDR2 reads FQNNGV. V was pared by 4 bases and J by 8 bases, with 8 bases between. This CDR3 region has 12 residues. The CDR3 sequence: CASSSTVGELFF. DNA for the CDR3: TGTGCCAGCAGCTCGACAGTGGGGGAGCTGTTTTTT.

This clonotype was detected many times. The rearrangement joins TRBV5-1 to TRBJ1-4; D remains ambiguous. There are 16 residues in the CDR3. In germline, CDR1 is SGHRS, CDR2 YFSETQ. Trimming shortened V by 0 bases and J by 8 bases, and 17 bases separated the two germline ends. CDR3 sequence: CASSLGAVSSSEKLFF. CDR3 bases: TGCGCCAGCAGCTTGGGGGCCGTGTCGTCGAGCGAAAAACTGTTTTTT.